One and the same sample provided the 2 T cell receptor beta chains below, sequenced in a study of shared clonotypes between healthy human individuals. Repertoires were generated with immunoSEQ multiplex PCR, while TCRdb's copy carries only in-frame clones and drops some. This table has approximately 2,200,000 clones, approximately 94% appearing once. Only CD45RO-negative cells positively selected for CCR7 counted as naive CD8 cells, so terminally differentiated effector memory CD45RA+ cells were excluded. Sequenced input: naive CD8+ T cells from PBMCs. The receptors derive from a young man in good health. Some clones in this sample may be carry-over from other donors' samples.

This clone was recorded only once. Other DNA variants within this sample encode the same CDR3. The chain uses TRBV28 and TRBJ2-7, with D hard to call. Germline assignment: CDR1 MDHEN and CDR2 SYDVKM. Trimming took off 3 bases at V and 3 bases at J, with 9 bases between the two ends. The CDR3 has 13 amino acids. The CDR3 loop reads CASSFISSYEQYF. In nucleotides, the CDR3 is TGTGCCAGCAGTTTTATTAGCAGCTACGAGCAGTACTTC.

The rearrangement joins TRBV7-8 to TRBJ2-3; the match to TRBD2 covers 9 bases. Germline-derived CDR1 and CDR2 are SGHVS and FQNEAQ. Losses at the gene ends were 3 bases for V and 0 bases for J; bases not matched to a gene: 7. The CDR3 is made up of 17 amino acids. CDR3 DNA: TGTGCCAGCAGCTTCCGGAGACTAGCGGAGAGCACAGATACGCAGTATTTT. This codes for CASSFRRLAESTDTQYF.